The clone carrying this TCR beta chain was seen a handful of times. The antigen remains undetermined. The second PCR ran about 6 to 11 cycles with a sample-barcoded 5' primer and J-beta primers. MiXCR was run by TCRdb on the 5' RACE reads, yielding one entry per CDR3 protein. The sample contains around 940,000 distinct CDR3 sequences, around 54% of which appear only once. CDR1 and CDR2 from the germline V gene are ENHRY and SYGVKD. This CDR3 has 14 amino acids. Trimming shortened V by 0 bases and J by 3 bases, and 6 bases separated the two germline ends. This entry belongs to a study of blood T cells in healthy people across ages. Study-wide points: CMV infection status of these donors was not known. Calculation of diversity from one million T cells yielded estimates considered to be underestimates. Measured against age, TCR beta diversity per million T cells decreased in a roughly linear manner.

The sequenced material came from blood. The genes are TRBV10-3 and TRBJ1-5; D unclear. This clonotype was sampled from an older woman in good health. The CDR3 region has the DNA TGTGCCATCAGTGAGTCTAGGGACAATCAGCCCCAGCATTTT. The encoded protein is CAISESRDNQPQHF.